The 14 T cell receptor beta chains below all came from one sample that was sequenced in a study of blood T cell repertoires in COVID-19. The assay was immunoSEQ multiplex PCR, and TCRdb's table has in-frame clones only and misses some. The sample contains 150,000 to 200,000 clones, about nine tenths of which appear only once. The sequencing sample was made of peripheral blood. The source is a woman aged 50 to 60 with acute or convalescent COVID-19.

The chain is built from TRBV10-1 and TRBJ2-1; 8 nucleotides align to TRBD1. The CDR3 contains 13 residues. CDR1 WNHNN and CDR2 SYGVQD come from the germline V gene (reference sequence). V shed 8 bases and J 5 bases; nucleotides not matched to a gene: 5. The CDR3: CASEGTGNNEQFF. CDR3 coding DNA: TGCGCCAGCGAGGGGACAGGCAACAATGAGCAGTTCTTC.

In DNA form, the CDR3 reads TGTGCCAGTAGTCAGACAGTTCTCCAGCCCCAGCATTTT. This translates into CASSQTVLQPQHF. This rearrangement joins TRBV19 to TRBJ1-5; a weak D match, TRBD1 (5 bases). Between the trimmed V and J ends, which lost 5 bases and 7 bases, there was a span of 12 bases. The length of the CDR3 is 13 residues. Per germline, CDR1 LNHDA and CDR2 SQIVND (reference sequence).

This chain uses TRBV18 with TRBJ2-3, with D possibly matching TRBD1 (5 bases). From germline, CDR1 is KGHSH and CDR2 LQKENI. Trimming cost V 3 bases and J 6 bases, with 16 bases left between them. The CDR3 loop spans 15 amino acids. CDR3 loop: CASSPPGQGPDTQYF. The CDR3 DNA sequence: TGTGCCAGCTCACCCCCCGGGCAGGGTCCCGATACGCAGTATTTT. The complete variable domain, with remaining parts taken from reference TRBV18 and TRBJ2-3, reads NAGVMQNPRHLVRRRGQEARLRCSPMKGHSHVYWYRQLPEEGLKFMVYLQKENIIDESGMPKERFSAEFPKEGPSILRIQQVVRGDSAAYFCASSPPGQGPDTQYFGPGTRLTVL.

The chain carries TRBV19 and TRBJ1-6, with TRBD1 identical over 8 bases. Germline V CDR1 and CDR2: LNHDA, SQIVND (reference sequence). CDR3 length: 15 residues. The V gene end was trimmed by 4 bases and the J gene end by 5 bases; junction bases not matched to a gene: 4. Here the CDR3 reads CASSTRTGHNSPLHF. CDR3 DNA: TGTGCCAGTAGTACGAGGACAGGGCATAATTCACCCCTCCACTTT.

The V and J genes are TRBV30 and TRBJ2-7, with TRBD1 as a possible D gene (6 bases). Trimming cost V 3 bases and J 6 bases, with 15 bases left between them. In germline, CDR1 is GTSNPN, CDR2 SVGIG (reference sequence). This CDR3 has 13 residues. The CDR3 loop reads CAWRDIQGLEQYF. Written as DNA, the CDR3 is TGTGCCTGGAGAGATATACAGGGTCTCGAGCAGTACTTC.

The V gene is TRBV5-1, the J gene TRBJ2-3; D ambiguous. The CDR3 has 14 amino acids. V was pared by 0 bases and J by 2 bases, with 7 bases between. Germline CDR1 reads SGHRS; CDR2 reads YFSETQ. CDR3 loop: CASSLGLNTDTQYF. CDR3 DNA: TGCGCCAGCAGCTTGGGGCTTAACACAGATACGCAGTATTTT.

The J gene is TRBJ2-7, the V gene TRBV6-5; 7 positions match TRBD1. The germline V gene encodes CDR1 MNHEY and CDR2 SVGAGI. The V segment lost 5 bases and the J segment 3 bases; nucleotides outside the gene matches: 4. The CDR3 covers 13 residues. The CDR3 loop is CASSRDSRYEQYF. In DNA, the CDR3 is TGTGCCAGCAGTAGGGACAGCCGCTACGAGCAGTACTTC.

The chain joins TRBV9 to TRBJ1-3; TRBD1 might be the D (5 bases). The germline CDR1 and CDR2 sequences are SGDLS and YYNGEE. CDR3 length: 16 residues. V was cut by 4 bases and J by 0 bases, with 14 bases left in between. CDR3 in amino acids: CASSSLPGGSGNTIYF. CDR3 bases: TGTGCCAGCAGCTCCCTTCCCGGGGGCTCTGGAAACACCATATATTTT.

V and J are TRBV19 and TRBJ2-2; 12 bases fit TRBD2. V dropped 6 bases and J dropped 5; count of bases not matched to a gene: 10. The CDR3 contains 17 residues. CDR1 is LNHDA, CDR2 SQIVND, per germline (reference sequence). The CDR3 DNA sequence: TGTGCCAGTAGCGCGACTAGCGGGGGCTCAAGGACCGGGGAGCTGTTTTTT. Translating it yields CASSATSGGSRTGELFF. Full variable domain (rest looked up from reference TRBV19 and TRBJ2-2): DGGITQSPKYLFRKEGQNVTLSCEQNLNHDAMYWYRQDPGQGLRLIYYSQIVNDFQKGDIAEGYSVSREKKESFPLTVTSAQKNPTAFYLCASSATSGGSRTGELFFGEGSRLTVL.

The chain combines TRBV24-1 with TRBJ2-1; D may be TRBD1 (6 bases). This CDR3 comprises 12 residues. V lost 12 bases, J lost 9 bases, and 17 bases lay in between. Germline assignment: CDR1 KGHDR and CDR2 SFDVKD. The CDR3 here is CAASGTLSEQFF. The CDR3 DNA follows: TGTGCCGCCTCCGGGACACTCAGTGAGCAGTTCTTC.

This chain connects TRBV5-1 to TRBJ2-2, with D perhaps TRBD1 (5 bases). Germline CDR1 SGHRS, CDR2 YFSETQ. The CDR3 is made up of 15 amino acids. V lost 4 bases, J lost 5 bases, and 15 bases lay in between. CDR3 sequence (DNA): TGCGCCAGCAGCCCTACCGCCGGACAAACCGGGGAGCTGTTTTTT. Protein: CASSPTAGQTGELFF.

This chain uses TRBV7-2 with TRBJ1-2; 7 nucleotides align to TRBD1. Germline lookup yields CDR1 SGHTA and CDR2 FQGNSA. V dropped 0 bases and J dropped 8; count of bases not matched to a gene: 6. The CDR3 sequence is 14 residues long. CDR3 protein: CASSLADRPRGYTF. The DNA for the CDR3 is TGTGCCAGCAGCTTAGCGGACAGGCCGAGGGGCTACACCTTC.

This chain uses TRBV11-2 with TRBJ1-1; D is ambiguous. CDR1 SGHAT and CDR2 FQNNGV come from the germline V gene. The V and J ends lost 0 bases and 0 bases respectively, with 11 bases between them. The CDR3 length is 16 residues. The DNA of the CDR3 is TGTGCCAGCAGCTTAGATTATCGGTTGATGAACACTGAAGCTTTCTTT. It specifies CASSLDYRLMNTEAFF.

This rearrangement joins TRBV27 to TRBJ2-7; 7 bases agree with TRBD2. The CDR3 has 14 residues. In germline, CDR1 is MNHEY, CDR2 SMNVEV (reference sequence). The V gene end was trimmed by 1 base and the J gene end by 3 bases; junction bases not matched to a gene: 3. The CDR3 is CASSLYASGYEQYF. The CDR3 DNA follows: TGTGCCAGCAGTTTATACGCTAGCGGCTACGAGCAGTACTTC.